This T cell receptor beta chain was sequenced for a study of blood T cell repertoires in COVID-19. Study summary: COVID-19 samples, acute and convalescent, were from the United States, Italy and Spain.

Repertoires were generated with immunoSEQ multiplex PCR, while TCRdb's copy carries only in-frame clones and drops some. The sample gives around 130,000 clones, 70% to 90% of which show up once; approximately 4% is in the top ten. Germline V CDR1 and CDR2: MDHEN, SYDVKM. CDR3 length: 14 amino acids. V lost 4 bases to trimming and J lost 0 bases, with 6 bases between them. The chain employs TRBV28 and TRBJ2-2; D not certain. The material sequenced was peripheral blood. The sequence came from a woman aged 55 to 70 with acute or convalescent COVID-19. The CDR3 loop is CASSSPANTGELFF. The CDR3 DNA is TGTGCCAGCAGTTCCCCAGCGAACACCGGGGAGCTGTTTTTT.